The rows below give T cell receptor beta chains drawn from one sample of a study of human T cells and chemical hapten exposure. TCRdb called the RACE reads again in MiXCR, with one record for every CDR3 protein. The sample has 60,000 to 70,000 distinct CDR3 sequences, around 9.9% seen once. The source was whole blood, collected in connection with sensitization to the hapten diphenylcyclopropenone (DPC). The receptors were sampled from a woman aged 50 to 60 with alopecia areata. Some clones in this sample may be carry-over from other donors' samples. The CDR3 runs from the conserved cysteine through the conserved F or W. The order of the fields is J gene, V gene, clone size, D gene, CDR3 protein, CDR3 DNA. The D gene is left open where the match is weak. Clone sizes are given selectively: once, few, many, or a class where the clone is expanded.

>TRBJ1-1|TRBV12-3/TRBV12-4|many|.
CASSLKGDTEAFF
TGTGCCAGCAGTCTCAAAGGTGACACTGAAGCTTTCTTT
>TRBJ2-7|TRBV6-6|few|TRBD1
CASSPRGQREQYF
TGTGCCAGCAGTCCCAGGGGGCAGAGAGAGCAGTACTTC
>TRBJ2-1|TRBV18|many|TRBD1
CASSPEIDRGWFF
TGTGCCAGCTCACCCGAGATAGACAGGGGCTGGTTCTTC
>TRBJ1-1|TRBV10-2|many|TRBD1
CASRDRAYTEAFF
TGCGCCAGCAGGGACAGGGCGTACACTGAAGCTTTCTTT
>TRBJ2-4|TRBV4-3|few|.
CASSQAPGGGTEAKNIQYF
TGCGCCAGCAGCCAAGCCCCCGGAGGGGGCACGGAGGCCAAAAACATTCAGTACTTC
>TRBJ1-4|TRBV4-3|many|.
CASSQEDSGAWTEKLFF
TGCGCCAGCAGCCAAGAAGATTCCGGGGCCTGGACCGAAAAACTGTTTTTT
>TRBJ1-1|TRBV6-6|many|TRBD1
CASRIGTGPTNTEAFF
TGTGCCAGCAGGATCGGGACAGGCCCGACGAACACTGAAGCTTTCTTT
>TRBJ2-2|TRBV9|many|.
CASSVGNGELFF
TGTGCCAGCAGCGTAGGGAACGGGGAGCTGTTTTTT
>TRBJ1-2|TRBV28|many|TRBD1
CASSTRGVNYGYTF
TGTGCCAGCAGTACCAGGGGGGTGAACTATGGCTACACCTTC
>TRBJ1-6|TRBV27|.|TRBD1
CASSPRQGRNSPLHF
TGTGCCAGCAGTCCCAGACAGGGAAGGAATTCACCCCTCCACTTT
>TRBJ1-3|TRBV6-1|few|.
CASRIGYSGNTIYF
TGTGCCTCCAGGATCGGATACTCTGGAAACACCATATATTTT
>TRBJ2-3|TRBV28|many|.
CASSPVLGGTSTDTQYF
TGTGCCAGCAGTCCTGTCTTAGGGGGAACTAGCACAGATACGCAGTATTTT
>TRBJ2-7|TRBV9|.|.
CASTQESRPCSYEQYF
TGTGCCAGCACCCAAGAATCGAGGCCCTGCTCCTACGAGCAGTACTTC
>TRBJ2-7|TRBV29-1|many|.
CSVVWGNNEQYF
TGCAGCGTTGTTTGGGGGAACAACGAGCAGTACTTC
>TRBJ1-4|TRBV18|few|.
CASSPYTGGDEKLFF
TGTGCCAGCTCACCGTACACGGGGGGCGATGAAAAACTGTTTTTT
>TRBJ2-1|TRBV10-1|many|.
CASSPGKHNEQFF
TGCGCCAGCAGCCCCGGAAAGCACAATGAGCAGTTCTTC
>TRBJ1-1|TRBV20-1|many|.
CSAKKGGSNTEAFF
TGCAGTGCTAAAAAAGGGGGTTCGAACACTGAAGCTTTCTTT
>TRBJ1-1|TRBV6-2/TRBV6-3|many|TRBD1
CASSSPGQGSNTEAFF
TGTGCCAGCAGTTCCCCGGGACAGGGGTCGAACACTGAAGCTTTCTTT
>TRBJ2-7|TRBV25-1|.|.
CASSGVSRWGRSYEQYF
TGTGCCAGCAGTGGTGTAAGCCGATGGGGTCGCTCCTACGAGCAGTACTTC
>TRBJ2-1|TRBV5-1|many|TRBD2
CASSRWSGSASYNEQFF
TGCGCCAGCAGCCGGTGGAGCGGGAGCGCCTCATACAATGAGCAGTTCTTC
>TRBJ2-7|TRBV20-1|.|TRBD2
CSAPRTSGTYEQYF
TGCAGTGCTCCGCGGACTAGCGGTACCTACGAGCAGTACTTC
>TRBJ2-1|TRBV27|.|TRBD2
CASSVIRASGSYNEQFF
TGTGCCAGCAGTGTAATTCGGGCTAGCGGCTCCTACAATGAGCAGTTCTTC
>TRBJ2-1|TRBV7-9|many|.
CASDPSGVGRPSRRSGEQFF
TGTGCCAGCGACCCTTCTGGGGTCGGACGGCCCTCCCGCCGGTCGGGTGAGCAGTTCTTC
>TRBJ2-3|TRBV7-9|many|.
CASSLRDDITDTQYF
TGTGCCAGCAGCCTCCGGGATGACATCACAGATACGCAGTATTTT
>TRBJ1-5|TRBV4-3|few|.
CASSQDLSQGSNQPQHF
TGCGCCAGCAGCCAAGATCTGTCGCAGGGGAGCAATCAGCCCCAGCATTTT
>TRBJ1-1|TRBV5-1|many|.
CASSLRMGEMNTEAFF
TGCGCCAGCAGCTTGCGGATGGGGGAGATGAACACTGAAGCTTTCTTT
>TRBJ2-2|TRBV12-3/TRBV12-4|.|.
CASSIFGSQDTGELFF
TGTGCCAGTTCAATATTCGGGAGTCAGGACACCGGGGAGCTGTTTTTT
>TRBJ1-3|TRBV12-3/TRBV12-4|many|.
CASSSGGGNTIYF
TGTGCCAGCAGTTCAGGAGGCGGAAACACCATATATTTT
>TRBJ1-2|TRBV3-1|.|.
CASSLQAGVGYGYTF
TGTGCCAGCAGCCTACAAGCGGGGGTAGGCTATGGCTACACCTTC
>TRBJ2-3|TRBV9|many|.
CASSPSRGSLMSTDTQYF
TGTGCCAGCAGCCCCTCCAGGGGCAGTCTTATGAGCACAGATACGCAGTATTTT
>TRBJ1-5|TRBV6-2/TRBV6-3|many|.
CASSYFLGARGNQPQHF
TGTGCCAGCAGTTACTTTCTAGGGGCGCGGGGCAATCAGCCCCAGCATTTT
>TRBJ2-1|TRBV7-2|many|TRBD2
CASSSEGLAGNNEQFF
TGTGCCAGCAGCTCGGAGGGACTAGCGGGTAACAATGAGCAGTTCTTC